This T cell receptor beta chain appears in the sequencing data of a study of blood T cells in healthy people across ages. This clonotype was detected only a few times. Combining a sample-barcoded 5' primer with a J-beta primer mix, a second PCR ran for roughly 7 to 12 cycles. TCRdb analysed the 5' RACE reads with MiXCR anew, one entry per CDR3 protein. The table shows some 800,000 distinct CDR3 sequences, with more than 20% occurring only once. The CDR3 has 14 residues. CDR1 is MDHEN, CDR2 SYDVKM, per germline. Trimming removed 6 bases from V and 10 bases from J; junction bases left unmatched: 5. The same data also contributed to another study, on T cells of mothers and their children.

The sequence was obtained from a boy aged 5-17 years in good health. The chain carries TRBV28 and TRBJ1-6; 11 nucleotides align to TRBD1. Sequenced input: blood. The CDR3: CASRGGTGGSPLHF. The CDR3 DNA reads TGTGCCAGCAGGGGGGGGACAGGGGGATCACCCCTCCACTTT.